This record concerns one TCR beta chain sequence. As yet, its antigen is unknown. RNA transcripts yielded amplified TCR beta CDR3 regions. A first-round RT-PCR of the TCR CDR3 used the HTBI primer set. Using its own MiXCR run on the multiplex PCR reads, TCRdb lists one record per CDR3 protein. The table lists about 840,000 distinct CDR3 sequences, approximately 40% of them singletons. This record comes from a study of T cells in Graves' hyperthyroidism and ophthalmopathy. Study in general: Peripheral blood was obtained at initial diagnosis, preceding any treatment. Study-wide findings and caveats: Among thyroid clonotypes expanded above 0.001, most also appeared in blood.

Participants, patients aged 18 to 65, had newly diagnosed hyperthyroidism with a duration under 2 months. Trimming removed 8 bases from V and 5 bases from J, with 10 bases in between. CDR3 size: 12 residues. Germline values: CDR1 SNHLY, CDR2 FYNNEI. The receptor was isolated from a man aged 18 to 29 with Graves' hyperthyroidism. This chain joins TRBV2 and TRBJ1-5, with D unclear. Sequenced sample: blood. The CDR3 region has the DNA TGTGCCAGCTTCGGGTTAGATCAGCCCCAGCATTTT. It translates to CASFGLDQPQHF.